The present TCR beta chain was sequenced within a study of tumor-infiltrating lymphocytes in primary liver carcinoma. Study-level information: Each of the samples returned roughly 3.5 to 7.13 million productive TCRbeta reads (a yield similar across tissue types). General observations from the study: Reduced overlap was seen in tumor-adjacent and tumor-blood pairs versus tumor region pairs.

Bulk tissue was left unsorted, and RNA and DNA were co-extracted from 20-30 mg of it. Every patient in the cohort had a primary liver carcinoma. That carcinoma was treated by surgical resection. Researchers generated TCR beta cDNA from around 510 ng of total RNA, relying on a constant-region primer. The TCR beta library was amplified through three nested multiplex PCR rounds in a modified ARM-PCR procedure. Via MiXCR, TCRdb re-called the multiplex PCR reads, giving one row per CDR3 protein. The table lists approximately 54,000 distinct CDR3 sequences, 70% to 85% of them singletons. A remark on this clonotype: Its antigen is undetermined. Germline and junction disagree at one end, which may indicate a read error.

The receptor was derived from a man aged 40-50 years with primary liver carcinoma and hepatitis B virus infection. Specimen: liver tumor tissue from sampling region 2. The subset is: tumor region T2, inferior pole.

This chain's CDR3 is CASSRIPGLNPNEQLF. The CDR3 region has the DNA TGTGCCAGCAGCCGGATACCAGGACTAAATCCCAATGAGCAGCTCTTC. The rearrangement uses TRBV4-2 and TRBJ2-1; maybe TRBD2 (6 bases). The CDR3 runs to 16 residues. Germline CDR1 LGHNA, CDR2 YNFKEQ.